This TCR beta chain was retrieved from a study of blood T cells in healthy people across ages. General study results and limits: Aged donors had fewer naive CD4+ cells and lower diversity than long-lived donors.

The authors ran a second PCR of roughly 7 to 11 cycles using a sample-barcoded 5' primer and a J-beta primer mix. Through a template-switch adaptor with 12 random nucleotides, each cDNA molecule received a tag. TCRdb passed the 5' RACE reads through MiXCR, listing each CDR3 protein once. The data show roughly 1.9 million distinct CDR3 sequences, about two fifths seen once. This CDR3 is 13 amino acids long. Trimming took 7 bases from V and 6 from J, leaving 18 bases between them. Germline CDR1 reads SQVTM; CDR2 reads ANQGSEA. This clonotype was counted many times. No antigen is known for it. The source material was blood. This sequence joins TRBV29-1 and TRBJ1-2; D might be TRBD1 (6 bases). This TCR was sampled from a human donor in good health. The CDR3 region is CSALQGNGDGYTF. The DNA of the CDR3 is TGCAGCGCCCTACAGGGAAATGGCGATGGCTACACCTTC.